The 11 T cell receptor beta chains given below trace back to one sample, sequenced in a study of blood T cell repertoires in COVID-19. Data came from immunoSEQ multiplex PCR; TCRdb stores just in-frame clones and leaves some out. The sample contains about 60,000 clones, roughly 80% of which appear only once. Sequencing input: peripheral blood. The source of these receptors is a man aged 55 to 70 with acute or convalescent COVID-19.

V is TRBV6-2 or TRBV6-3 and J is TRBJ2-7, with a tentative D call TRBD2 (7 bases). The V gene lost 2 bases and the J gene lost 5 bases, with 16 bases spanning the gap. The CDR3 loop spans 15 amino acids. Germline V gene data show CDR1 as MNHEY and CDR2 as SVGEGT. DNA for the CDR3: TGTGCCAGCAGTTACAAGGGCGGGGGCCCCCACGAGCAGTACTTC. The encoded protein is CASSYKGGGPHEQYF.

The chain carries TRBV5-4 and TRBJ2-1; maybe TRBD1 (6 bases). Germline V CDR1 and CDR2: SGHNT, YYREEE (reference sequence). V gave up 2 bases and J gave up 8 bases, with 11 bases separating them. There are 13 residues in the CDR3. The CDR3: CASSLTGKDEQFF. Written as DNA, the CDR3 is TGTGCCAGCAGCTTAACAGGGAAAGATGAGCAGTTCTTC. Drawing the rest from reference TRBV5-4 and TRBJ2-1, the complete variable domain is ETGVTQSPTHLIKTRGQQVTLRCSSQSGHNTVSWYQQALGQGPQFIFQYYREEENGRGNFPPRFSGLQFPNYSSELNVNALELDDSALYLCASSLTGKDEQFFGPGTRLTVL.

J is TRBJ1-1 and V is TRBV19; possibly TRBD1 for D (6 bases). This CDR3 spans 14 amino acids. V shed 7 bases and J shed 10 bases, with 22 bases lying between them. CDR1 is LNHDA, CDR2 SQIVND, per germline (reference sequence). In DNA form, the CDR3 reads TGTGCCAGTACTCATAGGGGGATATATGGGAGAGCTTTCTTT. As protein: CASTHRGIYGRAFF.

This clone was observed a few times. V and J are TRBV6-5 and TRBJ2-3; TRBD1 agrees at 8 bases. Trimming cost V 8 bases and J 4 bases; bases outside gene matches: 11. The CDR3 is made up of 15 amino acids. CDR1 is MNHEY, CDR2 SVGAGI, per germline. CDR3 sequence: CASGTGTGLADTQYF. In nucleotides, the CDR3 is TGTGCCAGCGGAACCGGGACAGGTTTAGCAGATACGCAGTATTTT.

The V gene is TRBV5-5, the J gene TRBJ2-3; D is uncertain. CDR1 and CDR2 (germline): SGHKS, YYEKEE (reference sequence). V was clipped by 0 bases and J by 1 base, with 15 bases between them. The CDR3 has 17 amino acids. The CDR3 is CASSLDRLIFGTDTQYF. The DNA for the CDR3 is TGTGCCAGCAGCTTGGACCGGTTGATTTTTGGCACAGATACGCAGTATTTT. Using reference TRBV5-5 and TRBJ2-3 for the parts outside the CDR3, the full variable domain is DAGVTQSPTHLIKTRGQQVTLRCSPISGHKSVSWYQQVLGQGPQFIFQYYEKEERGRGNFPDRFSARQFPNYSSELNVNALLLGDSALYLCASSLDRLIFGTDTQYFGPGTRLTVL.

Only a few counts were recorded for this clone. This sequence joins TRBV4-2 and TRBJ1-4, with 10 bases that match TRBD1. This CDR3 contains 16 residues. The germline CDR1 and CDR2 sequences are LGHNA and YNFKEQ. Unmatched junction bases numbered 6, after V lost 2 bases and J lost 6 bases. CDR3 amino acids: CASSQNRDRGYEKLFF. CDR3 nucleotide sequence: TGTGCCAGCAGCCAAAACCGGGACAGGGGATATGAAAAACTGTTTTTT.

This clone was picked up one time. This sequence joins TRBV12-3 or TRBV12-4 and TRBJ2-7; a weak D match, TRBD2 (5 bases). The germline V and J ends were trimmed by 2 bases and 3 bases, with 8 bases remaining between them. CDR3 length: 13 amino acids. As DNA, the CDR3 is TGTGCCAGCAGTTTATTGGGGAGCTACGAGCAGTACTTC. Its translation is CASSLLGSYEQYF.

This rearrangement joins TRBV4-2 to TRBJ2-5, with 14 bases identical to TRBD2. The V and J ends lost 0 bases and 5 bases, in that order; junction bases with no gene match: 17. The CDR3 spans 21 residues. Germline V lookup: CDR1 LGHNA, CDR2 YNFKEQ. The CDR3 bases are TGTGCCAGCAGCCAAGATTTGGCGACTAGCGGGGGGGCTGGACGTGGGGAGACCCAGTACTTC. This codes for CASSQDLATSGGAGRGETQYF.

Here the CDR3 reads CASSPGTGGDSPLHF. The CDR3 DNA reads TGTGCCAGCAGCCCCGGGACAGGGGGAGATTCACCCCTCCACTTT. V and J are TRBV6-5 and TRBJ1-6; 11 bases are a match to TRBD1. The CDR3 runs to 15 residues. Germline V gene lookup returns CDR1 MNHEY and CDR2 SVGAGI. V was pared by 6 bases and J by 8 bases, with 6 bases of the junction left unmatched.

This chain links TRBV6-2 or TRBV6-3 with TRBJ1-1; the D gene is possibly TRBD1 (5 bases). V shed 0 bases and J shed 0 bases, with 8 bases lying between them. The CDR3 has 15 amino acids. Germline V lookup: CDR1 MNHEY, CDR2 SVGEGT. The CDR3 reads CASSYSTALNTEAFF. CDR3 nucleotides: TGTGCCAGCAGTTACTCGACAGCTTTGAACACTGAAGCTTTCTTT.

V is TRBV12-3 or TRBV12-4 and J is TRBJ1-3, with D perhaps matching TRBD1 (5 bases). This CDR3 is 13 amino acids long. V gave up 6 bases and J gave up 4 bases, with 10 bases separating them. The CDR3 DNA is TGTGCCAGCAGCCGCGGGGGGGGAAACACCATATATTTT. It translates to CASSRGGGNTIYF.